These 32 T cell receptor beta chains originate from one sample sequenced in a study of T cell changes during pregnancy in multiple sclerosis. The table came from immunoSEQ multiplex PCR; TCRdb's copy has only in-frame clones and leaves some out. The top ten clones hold 0.55% to 0.65% of a sample with tens of thousands of clones, about 90% of them seen once. Here the sequenced sample was CD4+ T cells from peripheral blood mononuclear cells, taken in the first trimester of pregnancy. These TCRs come from a female donor with multiple sclerosis, enrolled in a pregnancy study.

J is TRBJ2-7 and V is TRBV12-5; tentatively, D is TRBD1 (5 bases). CDR3 length equals 14 residues. Germline V gene data show CDR1 as LGHNT and CDR2 as FRNRAP. V lost 5 bases, J lost 0 bases, and 11 bases lay in between. CDR3 sequence: CASGPHRSSYEQYF. As DNA, the CDR3 is TGTGCTAGTGGTCCTCACAGGAGCTCCTACGAGCAGTACTTC. The whole variable domain, remainder taken from reference TRBV12-5 and TRBJ2-7, is DARVTQTPRHKVTEMGQEVTMRCQPILGHNTVFWYRQTMMQGLELLAYFRNRAPLDDSGMPKDRFSAEMPDATLATLKIQPSEPRDSAVYFCASGPHRSSYEQYFGPGTRLTVT.

This clone was detected a few times. The same CDR3 can be traced to other DNA sequences in this sample. This chain's CDR3 is CASSPGQGGKPQHF. The CDR3 bases are TGTGCCAGCTCACCAGGACAGGGAGGAAAGCCCCAGCATTTT. This chain uses TRBV18 with TRBJ1-5; 8 bases map to TRBD1. CDR1 is KGHSH, CDR2 LQKENI, per germline. This CDR3 spans 14 amino acids. The trim removed 2 bases at V and 8 bases at J, leaving 5 bases unmatched.

This clone was counted a single time. The chain has TRBV5-4 and TRBJ2-2; 11 nucleotides match TRBD2. Germline CDR1 and CDR2: SGHNT and YYREEE (reference sequence). The CDR3 covers 17 residues. V was pared by 1 base and J by 3 bases, with 5 bases of the junction left unmatched. The CDR3 nucleotides are TGTGCCAGCAGCTTGTTGACTAGCGGGAAATACACCGGGGAGCTGTTTTTT. It encodes CASSLLTSGKYTGELFF.

The genes are TRBV19 and TRBJ1-2; D ambiguous. The CDR3 is 13 amino acids. Germline lookup yields CDR1 LNHDA and CDR2 SQIVND (reference sequence). Deletions cut 3 bases from V and 8 bases from J, with 13 bases between. CDR3 sequence: CASSILTPSGYTF. CDR3 in DNA: TGTGCCAGTAGTATCCTCACCCCGAGCGGCTACACCTTC.

The chain recombines TRBV2 with TRBJ2-7; TRBD1 might be the D (6 bases). The V end was cut by 4 bases, the J end by 2 bases, with 21 bases between. Looked up from germline, CDR1 is SNHLY and CDR2 is FYNNEI. The CDR3 runs 17 residues. The CDR3 spells CASSGGFGTPLTYEQYF. DNA for the CDR3: TGTGCCAGCAGTGGGGGATTCGGGACACCCTTAACCTACGAGCAGTACTTC.

This chain links TRBV19 with TRBJ2-7, with 10 bases lining up with TRBD2. The germline gives CDR1 LNHDA, CDR2 SQIVND (reference sequence). This CDR3 is built from 14 residues. Germline trimming cut 3 bases from V and 2 bases from J; bases unmatched to any gene: 1. The CDR3 here is CASSISGGPYEQYF. The CDR3, as DNA: TGTGCCAGTAGTATTAGCGGGGGGCCCTACGAGCAGTACTTC.

V is TRBV18 and J is TRBJ2-5, with 10 nucleotides matching TRBD2. Per germline, CDR1 KGHSH and CDR2 LQKENI. The CDR3 totals 14 residues. Losses at the gene ends were 5 bases for V and 5 bases for J; bases not matched to a gene: 5. The chain's CDR3 is CASSTPGLAETQYF. CDR3 in DNA: TGTGCCAGCTCAACTCCGGGACTAGCGGAGACCCAGTACTTC.

CDR3: CASVLEDNQPQHF. The DNA for the CDR3 is TGTGCCAGCGTCCTGGAGGACAATCAGCCCCAGCATTTT. This chain links TRBV28 with TRBJ1-5; the D is unclear. The CDR3 runs 13 residues. Germline CDR1 reads MDHEN; CDR2 reads SYDVKM. Trimming removed 8 bases from V and 3 bases from J, with 11 bases in between.

The chain is built from TRBV6-5 and TRBJ1-4, with a weak D call TRBD1 (5 bases). Trimming cost V 2 bases and J 7 bases, with 17 bases left between them. Germline-derived CDR1 and CDR2 are MNHEY and SVGAGI. The CDR3 runs to 16 residues. CDR3 DNA: TGTGCCAGCAGTTACGGGGCCACAGGATCGACTGAAAAACTGTTTTTT. This gives the protein CASSYGATGSTEKLFF.

The V and J genes are TRBV18 and TRBJ2-7, with D perhaps TRBD1 (5 bases). V was clipped by 3 bases and J by 0 bases, with 9 bases between them. CDR1 is KGHSH and CDR2 is LQKENI in the germline V gene. CDR3 size: 14 residues. The CDR3 loop is CASSPGQLSYEQYF. CDR3 DNA sequence: TGTGCCAGCTCACCGGGGCAGCTCTCCTACGAGCAGTACTTC.

V and J are TRBV10-3 and TRBJ2-2, with 11 positions matching TRBD2. Germline trimming cut 6 bases from V and 5 bases from J; bases unmatched to any gene: 8. Germline V CDR1 and CDR2: ENHRY, SYGVKD. The CDR3 totals 16 residues. CDR3 loop: CAISGTSGSYTGELFF. In DNA form, the CDR3 reads TGTGCCATCAGCGGCACTAGCGGGAGCTATACCGGGGAGCTGTTTTTT.

This clone was detected only a few times. The rearrangement joins TRBV10-3 to TRBJ2-7, with D unresolved. V lost 4 bases to trimming and J lost 6 bases, with 7 bases between them. CDR3 length equals 11 residues. Germline V CDR1 and CDR2: ENHRY, SYGVKD. Here the CDR3 reads CAISGAFEQYF. DNA for the CDR3: TGTGCCATCAGTGGGGCGTTCGAGCAGTACTTC.

The V and J genes are TRBV28 and TRBJ2-7, with TRBD1 matching 9 bases. The CDR3 loop spans 13 amino acids. Losses at the gene ends were 3 bases for V and 3 bases for J; bases not matched to a gene: 0. Germline V gives CDR1 MDHEN, CDR2 SYDVKM. CDR3 sequence: CASSLDRGYEQYF. The CDR3, as DNA: TGTGCCAGCAGTTTGGACAGGGGCTACGAGCAGTACTTC.

The chain has TRBV5-1 and TRBJ2-5; D uncertain. V lost 2 bases, J lost 5 bases, and 13 bases lay in between. CDR1 and CDR2 from the germline V gene are SGHRS and YFSETQ. This CDR3 contains 14 residues. In DNA form, the CDR3 reads TGCGCCAGCAGCTTAGGTATTTCGACTGAGACCCAGTACTTC. This encodes CASSLGISTETQYF.

This clone was seen just once. This chain connects TRBV19 to TRBJ2-7; 7 nucleotides match TRBD2. The germline CDR1 and CDR2 sequences are LNHDA and SQIVND (reference sequence). V gave up 4 bases and J gave up 2 bases; unmatched junction bases: 2. This CDR3 comprises 13 residues. The CDR3 region is CASSTGLAYEQYF. CDR3 in DNA: TGTGCCAGTAGTACAGGACTAGCCTACGAGCAGTACTTC.

The chain uses TRBV5-6 and TRBJ2-7; D possibly corresponds to TRBD2 (6 bases). CDR1 is SGHDT and CDR2 is YYEEEE in the germline V gene. The CDR3 contains 15 residues. Trimming stripped 2 bases from V and 0 bases from J, with 12 bases between. This chain's CDR3 is CASSFVEGRSYEQYF. The CDR3 DNA is TGTGCCAGCAGCTTTGTGGAGGGCCGCTCCTACGAGCAGTACTTC.

CDR3 in amino acids: CAWNPGLEHNEQFF. In nucleotides, the CDR3 is TGTGCCTGGAACCCGGGACTAGAACACAATGAGCAGTTCTTC. The chain uses TRBV30 and TRBJ2-1, with TRBD2 matching 8 bases. Germline lookup yields CDR1 GTSNPN and CDR2 SVGIG (reference sequence). The ends lost 4 bases at V and 5 bases at J; junction bases unmatched: 7. The CDR3 loop spans 14 amino acids.

This chain connects TRBV20-1 to TRBJ2-5; 8 nucleotides align to TRBD2. V was clipped by 5 bases and J by 7 bases; unmatched bases: 3. Germline V lookup: CDR1 DFQATT, CDR2 SNEGSKA (reference sequence). The CDR3 has 11 residues. CDR3 protein: CSALLAGTQYF. The CDR3 region has the DNA TGCAGTGCTCTGCTAGCGGGGACCCAGTACTTC.

The rearrangement links TRBV11-2 to TRBJ2-3; 9 nucleotides line up with TRBD2. Germline V lookup: CDR1 SGHAT, CDR2 FQNNGV. This CDR3 contains 17 residues. After removal of 6 bases from V and 0 bases from J, the junction contained 10 bases not matched to a gene. The CDR3 nucleotides are TGTGCCAGCAGAAAAGCGGGGGGCCATTTTAGCACAGATACGCAGTATTTT. Translated, it gives CASRKAGGHFSTDTQYF.

The chain combines TRBV7-9 with TRBJ2-5; 10 bases match TRBD2. J was trimmed by 5 bases and V by 1 base; bases with no gene match: 4. From germline, CDR1 is SEHNR and CDR2 FQNEAQ (reference sequence). The length of the CDR3 is 15 residues. The CDR3 region has the DNA TGTGCCAGCAGCTTAGAAGCGGGAGGGCCGGAGACCCAGTACTTC. Its translation is CASSLEAGGPETQYF.

V gene TRBV12-5 combines with J gene TRBJ2-6, with 9 bases aligning to TRBD1. V shed 5 bases and J 0 bases; nucleotides not matched to a gene: 11. Germline loops: CDR1 LGHNT, CDR2 FRNRAP. The CDR3 contains 19 residues. CDR3 DNA sequence: TGTGCTAGTGGTCCGCGGTGGACAGGGGCAAGCTCTGGGGCCAACGTCCTGACTTTC. This sequence encodes CASGPRWTGASSGANVLTF.

J is TRBJ2-7 and V is TRBV6-5; the match to TRBD2 covers 8 bases. Trimming removed 2 bases from V and 3 bases from J; junction bases left unmatched: 3. CDR1 and CDR2 from the germline V gene are MNHEY and SVGAGI. The CDR3 is 14 amino acids. Here the CDR3 reads CASSYAGGGYEQYF. The CDR3 DNA reads as TGTGCCAGCAGTTACGCCGGGGGGGGCTACGAGCAGTACTTC.

The rearrangement links TRBV19 to TRBJ1-5; D is perhaps TRBD1 (6 bases). The ends were cut back, 1 base at V and 0 bases at J, with 13 bases in the middle. This CDR3 has 17 residues. The germline CDR1 and CDR2 sequences are LNHDA and SQIVND (reference sequence). The CDR3, as DNA: TGTGCCAGTAGTATAGCCGGACAGCAACTTAGCAATCAGCCCCAGCATTTT. Protein sequence: CASSIAGQQLSNQPQHF.

The J gene is TRBJ1-4, the V gene TRBV5-1, with D tentatively TRBD1 (5 bases). This CDR3 contains 15 residues. Trimming took off 6 bases at V and 7 bases at J, with 19 bases between the two ends. CDR1 and CDR2 (germline): SGHRS, YFSETQ. CDR3 residues: CASTPEGTGGEKLFF. Written as DNA, the CDR3 is TGCGCCAGCACCCCGGAAGGGACCGGGGGTGAAAAACTGTTTTTT.

The genes are TRBV2 and TRBJ1-6; 7 bases line up with TRBD1. From germline, CDR1 is SNHLY and CDR2 FYNNEI. The CDR3 runs to 15 residues. After removal of 6 bases from V and 3 bases from J, the junction contained 5 bases not matched to a gene. The CDR3 DNA reads TGTGCCAGCAGGGGGACAGCCAACTATAATTCACCCCTCCACTTT. It codes for CASRGTANYNSPLHF.

The rearrangement links TRBV28 to TRBJ1-4; possible D gene TRBD1, 5 bases. V was shortened by 5 bases and J by 8 bases, with 18 bases between the two germline ends. CDR1 and CDR2 from the germline V gene are MDHEN and SYDVKM. This CDR3 comprises 15 residues. The CDR3 DNA reads TGTGCCAGCAGTCCATACAGGCGGTTGGAAGAAAAACTGTTTTTT. This gives the protein CASSPYRRLEEKLFF.

The V and J genes are TRBV11-1 and TRBJ2-1; 7 positions match TRBD1. Trimming removed 4 bases from V and 2 bases from J; junction bases left unmatched: 5. There are 15 residues in the CDR3. CDR1 and CDR2 from the germline V gene are SGHAT and FQDESV (reference sequence). The CDR3 DNA reads TGTGCCAGCAGCTATTTGCAGGGGGCCTACAATGAGCAGTTCTTC. As protein: CASSYLQGAYNEQFF.

The rearrangement links TRBV5-1 to TRBJ1-1; 8 bases align to TRBD1. The CDR3 sequence is 19 residues long. Per the germline V gene, CDR1 is SGHRS and CDR2 is YFSETQ. Germline trimming cut 2 bases from V and 2 bases from J; bases unmatched to any gene: 17. CDR3 amino acids: CASSFGLAGGVRDNTEAFF. In DNA, the CDR3 is TGCGCCAGCAGCTTTGGGTTGGCAGGGGGCGTTAGGGATAACACTGAAGCTTTCTTT.

V and J are TRBV14 and TRBJ2-3; 10 bases align to TRBD1. Germline V gene sequence: CDR1 SGHDN, CDR2 FVKESK. V was clipped by 1 base and J by 6 bases; unmatched bases: 4. This CDR3 spans 15 amino acids. CDR3 residues: CASSQGTGGFDTQYF. The CDR3 DNA reads TGTGCCAGCAGCCAAGGGACAGGGGGATTTGATACGCAGTATTTT.

V gene TRBV5-4 combines with J gene TRBJ2-1; 9 nucleotides agree with TRBD2. The CDR3 spans 17 residues. V shed 0 bases and J 7 bases; nucleotides not matched to a gene: 11. CDR1 is SGHNT, CDR2 YYREEE, per germline (reference sequence). Here the CDR3 reads CASSLELAGSRGNEQFF. The CDR3 coding sequence is TGTGCCAGCAGCTTGGAGCTAGCGGGATCTCGGGGGAATGAGCAGTTCTTC.

This chain uses TRBV27 with TRBJ2-7, with 11 bases identical to TRBD1. With V trimmed by 6 bases and J by 4 bases, 5 bases remained unmatched. This CDR3 spans 14 amino acids. Per the germline V gene, CDR1 is MNHEY and CDR2 is SMNVEV (reference sequence). CDR3 sequence (DNA): TGTGCCAGCAGGCGGACAGGGGGCGGGTACGAGCAGTACTTC. It encodes CASRRTGGGYEQYF.

The chain joins TRBV18 to TRBJ2-1; TRBD1 matches at 8 bases. The CDR3 runs 15 residues. Germline CDR1 KGHSH, CDR2 LQKENI. V lost 2 bases to trimming and J lost 6 bases; unmatched junction nucleotides: 6. CDR3 sequence: CASSPLSGGGNEQFF. CDR3 sequence (DNA): TGTGCCAGCTCACCATTATCAGGGGGCGGCAATGAGCAGTTCTTC.